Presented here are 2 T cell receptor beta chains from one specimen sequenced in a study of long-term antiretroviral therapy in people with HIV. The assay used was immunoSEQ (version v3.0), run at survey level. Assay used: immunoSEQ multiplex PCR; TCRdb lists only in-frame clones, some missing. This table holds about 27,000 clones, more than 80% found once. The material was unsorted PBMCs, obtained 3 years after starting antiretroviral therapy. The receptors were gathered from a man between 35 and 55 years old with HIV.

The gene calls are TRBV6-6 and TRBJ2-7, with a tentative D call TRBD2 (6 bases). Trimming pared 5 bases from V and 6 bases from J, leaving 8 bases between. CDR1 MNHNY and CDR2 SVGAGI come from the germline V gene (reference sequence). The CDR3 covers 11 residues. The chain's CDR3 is CASSRESEQYF. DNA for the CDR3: TGTGCCAGCAGTCGGGAGAGCGAGCAGTACTTC.

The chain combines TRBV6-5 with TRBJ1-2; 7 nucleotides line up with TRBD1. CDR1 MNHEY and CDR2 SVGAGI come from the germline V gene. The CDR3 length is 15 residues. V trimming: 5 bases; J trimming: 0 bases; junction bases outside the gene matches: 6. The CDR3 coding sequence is TGTGCCAGCAGTCCTCGGACAGGCCCTAACTATGGCTACACCTTC. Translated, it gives CASSPRTGPNYGYTF.